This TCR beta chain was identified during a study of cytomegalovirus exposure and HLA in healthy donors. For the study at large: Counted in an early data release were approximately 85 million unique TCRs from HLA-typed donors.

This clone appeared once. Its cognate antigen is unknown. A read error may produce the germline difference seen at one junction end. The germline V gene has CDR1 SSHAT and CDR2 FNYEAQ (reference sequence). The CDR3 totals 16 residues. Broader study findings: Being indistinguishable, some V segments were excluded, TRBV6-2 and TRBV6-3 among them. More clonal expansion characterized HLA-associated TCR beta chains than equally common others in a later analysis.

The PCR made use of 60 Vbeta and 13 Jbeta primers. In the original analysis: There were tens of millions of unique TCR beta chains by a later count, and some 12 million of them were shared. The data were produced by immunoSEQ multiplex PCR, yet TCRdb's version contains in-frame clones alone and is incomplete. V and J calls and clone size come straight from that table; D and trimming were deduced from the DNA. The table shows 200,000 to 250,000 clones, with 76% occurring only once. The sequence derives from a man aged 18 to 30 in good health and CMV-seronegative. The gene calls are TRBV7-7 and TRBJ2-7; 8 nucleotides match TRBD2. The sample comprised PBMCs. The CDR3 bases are TGTGCTAGCAGCTACACGGGGCGGGAGGCCTCCTACGAGCAGTACTTC. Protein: CASSYTGREASYEQYF.